The clone carrying this T cell receptor (beta chain) has just a few counts. Antigen unknown. This sample was taken from a study of response to subunit inactivated influenza vaccine. Broader study findings: Every seasonal influenza vaccination brings in few new T cells, the authors suggested.

The junction had 5 bases not matched to a gene; V was cut back by 2 bases and J by 2 bases. Germline CDR1 reads MNHEY; CDR2 reads SVGAGI. The CDR3 is made up of 15 amino acids. TCRdb ran MiXCR on the RT-PCR reads and lists one entry per CDR3 protein. The sample lists 710,000 or so distinct CDR3 sequences; approximately 14% were seen once. This sample comprised PBMCs from blood, obtained roughly 13 days after vaccination. V usage is TRBV6-5 and J usage is TRBJ2-7, with 8 positions matching TRBD2. This clonotype originated in a man aged 45-65 years who received an inactivated influenza vaccine. The DNA for the CDR3 is TGTGCCAGCAGTTACCTAGCGGGTAAACCCTACGAGCAGTACTTC. It is translated as CASSYLAGKPYEQYF.